Sequencing of this T cell receptor (beta chain) was carried out in a study of cytomegalovirus exposure and HLA in healthy donors. A word on this clone: As yet, its antigen is unknown.

The PCR made use of 60 Vbeta and 13 Jbeta primers. Using immunoSEQ multiplex PCR, the repertoire was profiled, and TCRdb retains in-frame clones only, with some absent. The sample records 35,000 to 45,000 clones, around 56% being singletons. Study-level points and caveats: In a later analysis, the majority of CMV-associated beta chains seemingly showed HLA restriction. It was reported that the classifier diagnosed cytomegalovirus status with high specificity and sensitivity in both the original and validation cohorts.

CDR3 length: 16 residues. The V and J ends lost 4 bases and 5 bases respectively, with 20 bases between them. Germline V gene data show CDR1 as SGHDN and CDR2 as FVKESK. Donors were ostensibly healthy at sampling, although undocumented immune exposures were probable. The chain employs TRBV14 and TRBJ2-5; D is perhaps TRBD1 (6 bases). Sequencing used PBMCs. The receptor was isolated from a man between 60 and 70 years old in good health and CMV-seronegative. The CDR3 spells CASSPQGQGLTETQYF. The CDR3 region has the DNA TGTGCCAGCAGCCCGCAGGGGCAGGGGCTTACGGAGACCCAGTACTTC. Together with reference TRBV14 and TRBJ2-5, the CDR3 gives the full variable domain: EAGVTQFPSHSVIEKGQTVTLRCDPISGHDNLYWYRRVMGKEIKFLLHFVKESKQDESGMPNNRFLAERTGGTYSTLKVQPAELEDSGVYFCASSPQGQGLTETQYFGPGTRLLVL.